This TCR beta chain was found in a study of TIL therapy for anti-PD-1-resistant metastatic lung cancer. About the research overall: Tumor harvest preceded PD-1/PD-L1 blockade, followed by nivolumab treatment. By whole-exome sequencing, median non-synonymous tumor mutation burden was roughly 1.6 mutations per megabase. Patients had a median age of approximately 57 years (range roughly 35-80).

Overall study results and limits: The baseline peripheral repertoire was partially replaced by infused TIL clonotypes that later decayed.

Regarding time point: pre-treatment sample, taken before nivolumab and TIL therapy. The immunoSEQ assay was v3. Only in-frame clones appear in the TCRdb table, and some are missing; sequencing was by immunoSEQ multiplex PCR. The repertoire holds approximately 60,000 clones, with 81% as singletons. With respect to this clone: Its antigen is as yet unknown.

The V gene's germline CDR1 is MDHEN and CDR2 SYDVKM. With 7 bases removed from V and 0 bases from J, the gap between germline ends came to 13 bases. This CDR3 contains 14 residues. Sequenced here: blood, sampled at baseline. The J gene is TRBJ2-7, the V gene TRBV28, with D perhaps matching TRBD2 (6 bases). The clonotype was recovered from a person aged 25 to 85 with non-small cell lung cancer. DNA for the CDR3: TGTGCCAGCAAGGATAACGGGGGCTCCTACGAGCAGTACTTC. Its protein product is CASKDNGGSYEQYF.